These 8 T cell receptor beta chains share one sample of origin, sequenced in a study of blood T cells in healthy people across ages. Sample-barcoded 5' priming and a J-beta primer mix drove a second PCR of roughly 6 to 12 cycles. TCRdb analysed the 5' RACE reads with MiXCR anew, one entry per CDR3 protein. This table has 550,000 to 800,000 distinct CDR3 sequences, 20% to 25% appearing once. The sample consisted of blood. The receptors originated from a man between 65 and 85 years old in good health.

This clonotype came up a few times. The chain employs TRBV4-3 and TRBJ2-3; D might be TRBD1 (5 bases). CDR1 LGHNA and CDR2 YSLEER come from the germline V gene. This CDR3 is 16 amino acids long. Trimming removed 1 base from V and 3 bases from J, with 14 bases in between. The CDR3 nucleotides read TGCGCCAGCAGCCAAGGCAGGGCCCGTGGGACAGATACGCAGTATTTT. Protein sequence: CASSQGRARGTDTQYF.

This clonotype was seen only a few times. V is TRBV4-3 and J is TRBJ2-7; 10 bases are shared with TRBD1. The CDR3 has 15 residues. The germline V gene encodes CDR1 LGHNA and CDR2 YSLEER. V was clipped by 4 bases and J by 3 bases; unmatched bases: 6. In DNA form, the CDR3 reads TGCGCCAGCAGCCCCTCTAGGACAGGGGGCTACGAGCAGTACTTC. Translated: CASSPSRTGGYEQYF.

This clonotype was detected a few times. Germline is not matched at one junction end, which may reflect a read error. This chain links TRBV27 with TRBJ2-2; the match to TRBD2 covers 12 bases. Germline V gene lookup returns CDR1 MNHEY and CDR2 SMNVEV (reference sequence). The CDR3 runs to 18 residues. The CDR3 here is CASSPPGLAGSNTGELFF. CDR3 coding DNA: TGTGCCAGCAGCCCCCCGGGACTAGCGGGTTCGAATACCGGGGAGCTGTTTTTT.

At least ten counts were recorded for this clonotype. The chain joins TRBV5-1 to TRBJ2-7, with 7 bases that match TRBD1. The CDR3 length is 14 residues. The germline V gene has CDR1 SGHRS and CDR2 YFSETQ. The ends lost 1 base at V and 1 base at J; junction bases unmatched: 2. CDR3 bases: TGCGCCAGCAGCTTGCCAGGGGGATCCTACGAGCAGTACTTC. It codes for CASSLPGGSYEQYF.

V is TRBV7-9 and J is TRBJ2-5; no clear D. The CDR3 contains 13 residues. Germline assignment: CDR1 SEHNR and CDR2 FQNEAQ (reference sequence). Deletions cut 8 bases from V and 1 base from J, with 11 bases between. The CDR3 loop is CASGIKFQETQYF. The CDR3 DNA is TGTGCCAGCGGAATTAAATTCCAAGAGACCCAGTACTTC. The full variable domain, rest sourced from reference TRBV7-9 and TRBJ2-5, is DTGVSQNPRHKITKRGQNVTFRCDPISEHNRLYWYRQTLGQGPEFLTYFQNEAQLEKSRLLSDRFSAERPKGSFSTLEIQRTEQGDSAMYLCASGIKFQETQYFGPGTRLLVL.

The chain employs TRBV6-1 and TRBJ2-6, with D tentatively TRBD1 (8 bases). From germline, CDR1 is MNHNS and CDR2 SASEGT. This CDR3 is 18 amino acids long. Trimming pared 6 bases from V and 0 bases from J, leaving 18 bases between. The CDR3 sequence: CASSRGGTGPSGANVLTF. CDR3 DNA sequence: TGTGCCAGCAGCAGGGGGGGGACAGGACCCTCTGGGGCCAACGTCCTGACTTTC.

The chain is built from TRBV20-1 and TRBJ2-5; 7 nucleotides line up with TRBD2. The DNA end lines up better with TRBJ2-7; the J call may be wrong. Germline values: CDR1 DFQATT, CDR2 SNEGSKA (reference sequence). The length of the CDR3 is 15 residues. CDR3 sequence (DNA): TGCAGTGCCCCTGAATCTTCGGGAGGAACCTACGAGCAGTACTTC. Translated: CSAPESSGGTYEQYF.

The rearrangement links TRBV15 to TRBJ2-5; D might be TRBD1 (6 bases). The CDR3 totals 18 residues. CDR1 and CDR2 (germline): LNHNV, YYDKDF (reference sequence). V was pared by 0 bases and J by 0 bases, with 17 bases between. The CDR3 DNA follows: TGTGCCACCAGCAGAGAAAACCCGGACAGAGTTTACCAAGAGACCCAGTACTTC. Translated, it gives CATSRENPDRVYQETQYF.